This note documents a single T cell receptor (beta chain) sequence. This sample stems from a study of blood T cell repertoires in COVID-19. The CDR3 loop spans 15 amino acids. V lost 1 base and J 5 bases, leaving 12 bases between the germline ends. Germline CDR1 and CDR2: LGHDT and YNNKEL (reference sequence). Profiled with immunoSEQ multiplex PCR; TCRdb holds only in-frame clones, not every one. In the table there are around 200,000 clones, about 88% of which are singletons. Material for sequencing was PBMCs or T cells enriched from blood (not recorded which). The receptor was derived from a woman aged 18 to 35 who had recovered from COVID-19. The V call is TRBV3-1 (or the pseudogene TRBV3-2), the J call TRBJ2-1; TRBD2 is a possible D gene (6 bases). The CDR3 loop reads CASSQAGARDNEQFF. CDR3 in DNA: TGTGCCAGCAGCCAAGCGGGAGCTCGGGACAATGAGCAGTTCTTC.